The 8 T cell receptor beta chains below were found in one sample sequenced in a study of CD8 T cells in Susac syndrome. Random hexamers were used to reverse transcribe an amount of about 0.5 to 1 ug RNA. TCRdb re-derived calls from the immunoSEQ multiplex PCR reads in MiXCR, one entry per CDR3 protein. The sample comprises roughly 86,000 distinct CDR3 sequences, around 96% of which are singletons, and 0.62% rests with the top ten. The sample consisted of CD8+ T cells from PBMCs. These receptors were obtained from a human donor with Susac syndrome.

In nucleotides, the CDR3 is TGCAGCGTTGATCAGGAGGGGCCCCACGAGCAGTACTTC. Protein: CSVDQEGPHEQYF. The rearrangement joins TRBV29-1 to TRBJ2-7; D possibly corresponds to TRBD2 (6 bases). The germline V gene encodes CDR1 SQVTM and CDR2 ANQGSEA. The CDR3 extends over 13 amino acids. Trimming removed 3 bases from V and 5 bases from J, with 14 bases in between.

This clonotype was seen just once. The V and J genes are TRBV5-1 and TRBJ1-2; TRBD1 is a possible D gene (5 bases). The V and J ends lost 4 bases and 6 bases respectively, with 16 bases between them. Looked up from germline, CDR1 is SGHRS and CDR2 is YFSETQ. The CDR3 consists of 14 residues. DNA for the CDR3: TGCGCCAGCAGCCCCCGGGGGGTCGTGGATGGCTACACCTTC. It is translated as CASSPRGVVDGYTF. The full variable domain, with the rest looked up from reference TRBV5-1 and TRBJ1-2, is KAGVTQTPRYLIKTRGQQVTLSCSPISGHRSVSWYQQTPGQGLQFLFEYFSETQRNKGNFPGRFSGRQFSNSRSEMNVSTLELGDSALYLCASSPRGVVDGYTFGSGTRLTVV.

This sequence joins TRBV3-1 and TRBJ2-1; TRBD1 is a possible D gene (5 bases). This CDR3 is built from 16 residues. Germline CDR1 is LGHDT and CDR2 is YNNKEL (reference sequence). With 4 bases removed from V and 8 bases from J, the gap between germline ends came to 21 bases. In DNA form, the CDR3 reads TGTGCCAGCAGCCGAAGTCTCAGGGTACGGAGCGATGAGCAGTTCTTC. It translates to CASSRSLRVRSDEQFF.

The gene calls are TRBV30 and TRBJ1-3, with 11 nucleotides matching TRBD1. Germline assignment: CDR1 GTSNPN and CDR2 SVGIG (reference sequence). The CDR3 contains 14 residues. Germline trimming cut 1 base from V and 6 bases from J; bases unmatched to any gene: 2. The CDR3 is CAWSGTGGENTIYF. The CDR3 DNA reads TGTGCCTGGAGTGGGACAGGGGGCGAAAACACCATATATTTT.

The CDR3 region has the DNA TGTGCCAGCAGCACGGGGAGAAACATTCAGTACTTC. Translation: CASSTGRNIQYF. The V call is TRBV7-9, the J call TRBJ2-4; tentatively, D is TRBD2 (5 bases). Trimming cost V 5 bases and J 6 bases, with 8 bases left between them. CDR1 is SEHNR, CDR2 FQNEAQ, per germline (reference sequence). CDR3 length: 12 residues. Looking up the rest from reference TRBV7-9 and TRBJ2-4 gives the full variable domain: DTGVSQNPRHKITKRGQNVTFRCDPISEHNRLYWYRQTLGQGPEFLTYFQNEAQLEKSRLLSDRFSAERPKGSFSTLEIQRTEQGDSAMYLCASSTGRNIQYFGAGTRLSVL.

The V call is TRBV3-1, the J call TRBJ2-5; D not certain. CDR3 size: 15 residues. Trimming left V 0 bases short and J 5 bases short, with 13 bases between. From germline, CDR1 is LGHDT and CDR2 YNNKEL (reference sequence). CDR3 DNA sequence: TGTGCCAGCAGCCAAGACCCAGCCACAAGCGAGACCCAGTACTTC. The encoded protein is CASSQDPATSETQYF.

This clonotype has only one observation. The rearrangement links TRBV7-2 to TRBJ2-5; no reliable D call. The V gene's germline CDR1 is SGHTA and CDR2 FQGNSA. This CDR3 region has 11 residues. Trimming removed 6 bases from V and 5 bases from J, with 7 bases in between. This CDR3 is CASRAIETQYF. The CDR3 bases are TGTGCCAGCAGGGCTATCGAGACCCAGTACTTC.

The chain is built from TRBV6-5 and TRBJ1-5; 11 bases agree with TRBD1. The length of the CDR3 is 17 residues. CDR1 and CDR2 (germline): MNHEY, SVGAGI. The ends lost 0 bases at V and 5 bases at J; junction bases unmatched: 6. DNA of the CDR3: TGTGCCAGCAGTTACTCGACTAGGACAGGGGGCTATCAGCCCCAGCATTTT. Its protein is CASSYSTRTGGYQPQHF.